This is a list of T cell receptor beta chains from one sample in a study of blood T cells in healthy people across ages. TCRdb passed the 5' RACE reads through MiXCR, listing each CDR3 protein once. The sample lists about 1.8 million distinct CDR3 sequences; around half were seen once. Sequenced input: blood. These receptors were collected from a woman between 40 and 55 years old in good health. CDR3s include the opening cysteine and the closing phenylalanine or tryptophan. Each record gives: V gene, D gene, clone size, J gene, CDR3 DNA, CDR3 protein. A D gene is named only where the DNA matches it firmly. Size is omitted from some rows. Given values are once, few, many or a class for expanded clones.

V: TRBV7-2; D: NA; size: NA; J: TRBJ2-4; DNA: TGTGCCAGCAGCTCCTTCAGGGTGGTGGACATTCAGTACTTC; CDR3: CASSSFRVVDIQYF
V: TRBV20-1; D: TRBD2; size: NA; J: TRBJ2-4; DNA: TGCAGTGCTAGGGGGGTGACTAGCGGGGGATTAAACATTCAGTACTTC; CDR3: CSARGVTSGGLNIQYF
V: TRBV13; D: NA; size: NA; J: TRBJ2-3; DNA: TGTGCCAGCAGCCCTCCCCTCACAGTGGTAGCGGATACGCAGTATTTT; CDR3: CASSPPLTVVADTQYF
V: TRBV20-1; D: NA; size: once; J: TRBJ1-2; DNA: TGCAGTGCTAGTGGAAGGGCTAGTTTATATGGCTACACCTTC; CDR3: CSASGRASLYGYTF
V: TRBV15; D: TRBD1; size: NA; J: TRBJ1-4; DNA: TGTGCCACCAGCGGAGGATACAGGGGGCGCCCGGAAAAACTGTTTTTT; CDR3: CATSGGYRGRPEKLFF
V: TRBV21-1; D: NA; size: NA; J: TRBJ2-3; DNA: TGTGCCAGCAGCAAAGTGGGAGCGGGGGGGACAGATACGCAGTATTTT; CDR3: CASSKVGAGGTDTQYF
V: TRBV12-3/TRBV12-4; D: NA; size: NA; J: TRBJ1-4; DNA: TGTGCCAGCAGTTTCCGAGGGCACGGTGAGGAAAAACTGTTTTTT; CDR3: CASSFRGHGEEKLFF
V: TRBV7-9; D: TRBD1; size: NA; J: TRBJ2-5; DNA: TGTGCCAGCAGCCGCCAGACAGGGGGGGAGACCCAGTACTTC; CDR3: CASSRQTGGETQYF
V: TRBV28; D: TRBD2; size: few; J: TRBJ2-5; DNA: TGTGCCAGCAATTCGGAAGGACTAGCGGGGGGGAAAGAGACCCAGTACTTC; CDR3: CASNSEGLAGGKETQYF
V: TRBV7-9; D: NA; size: NA; J: TRBJ2-3; DNA: TGTGCCAGCAGCAAACAGGGTTGGACAGATACGCAGTATTTT; CDR3: CASSKQGWTDTQYF
V: TRBV2; D: TRBD2; size: NA; J: TRBJ2-5; DNA: TGTGCCAGCAGTGAATGGTCTAGCGGGGGACAAGAGACCCAGTACTTC; CDR3: CASSEWSSGGQETQYF
V: TRBV9; D: NA; size: few; J: TRBJ2-5; DNA: TGTGCCAGCAGCACAGTAGGGGGTGTGACCCAGTACTTC; CDR3: CASSTVGGVTQYF
V: TRBV5-5; D: TRBD2; size: NA; J: TRBJ2-1; DNA: TGTGCCAGCAGCTTGGGGACTAGCCCCGGATATGAGCAGTTCTTC; CDR3: CASSLGTSPGYEQFF
V: TRBV12-3/TRBV12-4; D: NA; size: NA; J: TRBJ2-3; DNA: TGTGCCAGCAGGGTAGCGGGGACAGACCTCACAGATACGCAGTATTTT; CDR3: CASRVAGTDLTDTQYF
V: TRBV6-6; D: TRBD1; size: NA; J: TRBJ1-2; DNA: TGTGCCACCGTCGGACAGGGTAATGGCTACACCTTC; CDR3: CATVGQGNGYTF
V: TRBV6-2/TRBV6-3; D: TRBD1; size: NA; J: TRBJ2-4; DNA: TGTGCCAGCAGTGGACAGGGTATCAACATTCAGTACTTC; CDR3: CASSGQGINIQYF
V: TRBV6-5; D: TRBD2; size: few; J: TRBJ2-3; DNA: TGTGCCAGCAGTTACTCTGGGACTAGCTACGCAGATACGCAGTATTTT; CDR3: CASSYSGTSYADTQYF
V: TRBV5-1; D: TRBD1; size: NA; J: TRBJ2-5; DNA: TGCGCCAGCAGCCGCTTACAGGGGTACCAAGAGACCCAGTACTTC; CDR3: CASSRLQGYQETQYF
V: TRBV7-2; D: TRBD2; size: few; J: TRBJ2-7; DNA: TGTGCCAGCAGCCCCGGGACTAGCGGGGGGTCAACCTACGAGCAGTACTTC; CDR3: CASSPGTSGGSTYEQYF
V: TRBV4-2; D: NA; size: NA; J: TRBJ1-2; DNA: TGTGCCAGCAGCCGGCTGGCGGCAGGGACGCTAGATGGCTACACCTTC; CDR3: CASSRLAAGTLDGYTF
V: TRBV15; D: TRBD1; size: NA; J: TRBJ1-5; DNA: TGTGCCACCAGCAGACCTAACAGGGGAAATCAGCCCCAGCATTTT; CDR3: CATSRPNRGNQPQHF
V: TRBV20-1; D: TRBD1; size: few; J: TRBJ2-1; DNA: TGCAGTGCTTTAGACAGGGATACCTACAATGAGCAGTTCTTC; CDR3: CSALDRDTYNEQFF
V: TRBV20-1; D: NA; size: NA; J: TRBJ2-7; DNA: TGCAGTGCTAGCGGAGGGGCGGTGGAGCAGTACTTC; CDR3: CSASGGAVEQYF
V: TRBV7-6; D: TRBD1; size: NA; J: TRBJ1-2; DNA: TGTGCCAGCAGTCCAGACGGGACAGGGAAGGTCTACACCTTC; CDR3: CASSPDGTGKVYTF
V: TRBV7-9; D: TRBD2; size: once; J: TRBJ2-1; DNA: TGTGCCAGCACCTTTACGTCCGGCGGGGGGGTAAATGAGCAGTTCTTC; CDR3: CASTFTSGGGVNEQFF
V: TRBV20-1; D: TRBD1; size: once; J: TRBJ2-7; DNA: TGCAGTGCCGAGGACAGGCGAACCTACAATGAGCAGTACTTC; CDR3: CSAEDRRTYNEQYF